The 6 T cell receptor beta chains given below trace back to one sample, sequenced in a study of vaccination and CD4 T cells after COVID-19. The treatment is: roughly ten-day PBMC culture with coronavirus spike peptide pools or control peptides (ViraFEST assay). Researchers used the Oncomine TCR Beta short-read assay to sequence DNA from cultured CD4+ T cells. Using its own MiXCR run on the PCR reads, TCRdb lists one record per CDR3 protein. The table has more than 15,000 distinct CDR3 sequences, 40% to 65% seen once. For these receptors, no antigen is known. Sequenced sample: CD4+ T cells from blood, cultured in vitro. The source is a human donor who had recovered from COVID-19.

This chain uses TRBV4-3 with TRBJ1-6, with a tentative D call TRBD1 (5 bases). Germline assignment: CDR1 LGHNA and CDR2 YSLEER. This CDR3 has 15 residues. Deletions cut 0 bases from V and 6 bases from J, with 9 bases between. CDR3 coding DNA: TGCGCCAGCAGCCAAGAGCCGACAGCTAATTCACCCCTCCACTTT. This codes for CASSQEPTANSPLHF.

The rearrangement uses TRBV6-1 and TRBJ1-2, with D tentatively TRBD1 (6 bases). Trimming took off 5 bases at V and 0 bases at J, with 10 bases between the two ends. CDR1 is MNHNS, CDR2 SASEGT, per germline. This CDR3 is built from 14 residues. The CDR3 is CASSMDSANYGYTF. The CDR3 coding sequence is TGTGCCAGCAGTATGGACAGCGCTAACTATGGCTACACCTTC.

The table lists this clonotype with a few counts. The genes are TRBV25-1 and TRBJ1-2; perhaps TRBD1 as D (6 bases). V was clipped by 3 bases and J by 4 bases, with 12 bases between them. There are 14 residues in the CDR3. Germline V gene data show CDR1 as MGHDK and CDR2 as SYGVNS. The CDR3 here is CASSDARGGYGYTF. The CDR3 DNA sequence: TGTGCCAGCAGTGATGCCAGGGGTGGCTATGGCTACACCTTC.

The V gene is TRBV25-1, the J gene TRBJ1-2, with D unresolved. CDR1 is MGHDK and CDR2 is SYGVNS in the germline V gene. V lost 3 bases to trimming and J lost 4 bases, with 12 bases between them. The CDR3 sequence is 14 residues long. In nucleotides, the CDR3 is TGTGCCAGCAGTGATTCCGGACCCTTCTATGGCTACACCTTC. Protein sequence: CASSDSGPFYGYTF.

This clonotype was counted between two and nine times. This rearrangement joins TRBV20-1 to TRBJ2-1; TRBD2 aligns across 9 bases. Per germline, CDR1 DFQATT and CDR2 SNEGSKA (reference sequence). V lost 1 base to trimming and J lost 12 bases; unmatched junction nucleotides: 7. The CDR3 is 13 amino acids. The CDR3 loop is CSARGSSGIWQFF. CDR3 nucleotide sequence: TGCAGTGCTAGAGGATCTAGCGGGATATGGCAGTTCTTC.

The CDR3 DNA is TGTGCCAGCAGGGGCGGGACAGCGAATTCACCCCTCCACTTT. Translated: CASRGGTANSPLHF. The chain has TRBV2 and TRBJ1-6; 7 bases match TRBD1. V was pared by 6 bases and J by 7 bases, with 6 bases of the junction left unmatched. Germline CDR1 SNHLY, CDR2 FYNNEI. This CDR3 region has 14 residues.